These 2 T cell receptor beta chains originate from one sample sequenced in a study of blood T cell repertoires in COVID-19 (TCRdb year 2020). Libraries were constructed by the immunoSEQ multiplex PCR assay. TCRdb obtained this table from immuneACCESS and retained in-frame rearrangements with V and J assigned. These tables miss some clones; where compared with another copy, unresolved V genes account for less than half of the shortfall, and the remainder is unexplained. The sample has about 370,000 clones on record, more than 80% of them singletons. The ten largest clones capture about 3% of the sample. The specimen was peripheral blood. All receptors derive from a woman aged 25 to 39 with COVID-19, enrolled during active disease.

The chain is built from TRBV5-1 and TRBJ2-7; 8 bases match TRBD1. From germline, CDR1 is SGHRS and CDR2 YFSETQ. The V gene end was trimmed by 3 bases and the J gene end by 5 bases; junction bases not matched to a gene: 10. This CDR3 is built from 15 residues. The CDR3 spells CASSSWTGRYNEQYF. Here the CDR3 DNA reads TGCGCCAGCAGCTCCTGGACAGGGCGGTACAACGAGCAGTACTTC.

The V call is TRBV10-1, the J call TRBJ1-1; D gene uncertain. Germline V gene data show CDR1 as WNHNN and CDR2 as SYGVQD (reference sequence). This CDR3 contains 15 residues. Between the trimmed V and J ends, which lost 0 bases and 0 bases, there was a span of 8 bases. CDR3 sequence (DNA): TGCGCCAGCAGTGAGTCGAGGGAAATGAACACTGAAGCTTTCTTT. It translates to CASSESREMNTEAFF.